This T cell receptor (beta chain) came from a study of blood T cells in healthy people across ages. Primers used in a second PCR of roughly 6 to 12 cycles were a sample-barcoded 5' primer and a J-beta primer mix. TCRdb itself ran the 5' RACE reads through MiXCR, one entry per CDR3 protein. The data show fewer than 900,000 distinct CDR3 sequences, 43% seen once. The donors, aged roughly 6 to 95, were healthy Caucasians from Russia. Each donor gave roughly 9.1 milliliters of peripheral blood. Total RNA was extracted at no less than 6 micrograms per sample. The V end lost 5 bases, the J end lost 10 bases, and 12 bases lay between the germline ends. CDR3 length equals 12 residues. Looked up from germline, CDR1 is SGHVS and CDR2 is FNYEAQ. Study-wide results and limits: Diversity of TCR beta per million T cells declined in a roughly linear way with age.

In the case of this clonotype: Its antigen remains unknown.

The TCR sequence derives from an older woman in good health. The sequenced material came from blood. This rearrangement joins TRBV7-6 to TRBJ2-1; a possible D gene is TRBD2 (5 bases). CDR3 region: CASSPTREEQFF. CDR3 sequence (DNA): TGTGCCAGCAGCCCGACGAGGGAGGAGCAGTTCTTC.